Listed below are T cell receptor beta chains from one sample, sequenced in a study of T cells in Graves' hyperthyroidism and ophthalmopathy. Using its own MiXCR run on the multiplex PCR reads, TCRdb lists one record per CDR3 protein. The sample lists 110,000 to 150,000 distinct CDR3 sequences, approximately 24% occurring once. The material sequenced was blood. These receptor sequences come from a woman aged 50 to 60 with Graves' hyperthyroidism that later progressed to Graves' ophthalmopathy. Both conserved end residues are part of each CDR3. A D gene is named only where the DNA matches it firmly. Rows give clone size only sometimes, using once, few, many, or a class for an expanded clone.

d_call	cdr3_length	clone_size	j_call	v_call	cdr3_aa	cdr3_nt
.	13	.	TRBJ1-5	TRBV19	CATWGAPNQPQHF	TGTGCCACCTGGGGGGCACCCAATCAGCCCCAGCATTTT
.	14	many	TRBJ1-1	TRBV7-9	CASSSTPESTEAFF	TGTGCCAGCAGCTCAACCCCCGAGAGCACTGAAGCTTTCTTT
.	14	few	TRBJ1-5	TRBV20-1	CSARGPVSNQPQHF	TGCAGTGCCAGAGGGCCCGTTAGCAATCAGCCCCAGCATTTT
.	12	many	TRBJ2-1	TRBV2	CASRTSFGEQFF	TGTGCCAGCAGAACTAGCTTCGGTGAGCAGTTCTTC
TRBD2	13	many	TRBJ2-3	TRBV6-1	CASTSGGTDTQYF	TGTGCCAGCACTAGCGGGGGCACAGATACGCAGTATTTT
.	11	many	TRBJ2-3	TRBV7-9	CASSQSDTQYF	TGTGCCAGCAGCCAGTCCGATACGCAGTATTTT
TRBD1	13	.	TRBJ2-7	TRBV6-1	CASRGQGEYEQYF	TGTGCCAGCAGAGGACAGGGAGAATACGAGCAGTACTTC
.	14	few	TRBJ2-7	TRBV12-3/TRBV12-4	CASSLWGTAYEQYF	TGTGCCAGCAGTTTGTGGGGGACGGCCTACGAGCAGTACTTC
.	14	many	TRBJ2-2	TRBV7-3	CASSQNSDSGELFF	TGTGCCAGCAGCCAGAATAGCGATTCCGGGGAGCTGTTTTTT
TRBD1	15	many	TRBJ1-2	TRBV6-1	CASTQETGGHYGYTF	TGTGCCAGCACCCAAGAGACAGGGGGCCACTATGGCTACACCTTC
.	14	many	TRBJ2-1	TRBV6-1	CASSDAGRNNEQFF	TGTGCCAGCAGTGACGCAGGGCGGAACAATGAGCAGTTCTTC
.	12	many	TRBJ2-7	TRBV20-1	CSALVGAYEQYF	TGCAGTGCCCTGGTGGGGGCGTACGAGCAGTACTTC
TRBD2	16	.	TRBJ2-7	TRBV6-1	CASSAGTSGASYEQYF	TGTGCCAGCAGTGCGGGGACTAGCGGAGCCTCTTACGAGCAGTACTTC
TRBD1	16	few	TRBJ2-7	TRBV5-5	CASSLLPGQGSYEQYF	TGTGCCAGCAGCTTGCTACCGGGACAGGGATCCTACGAGCAGTACTTC
.	14	many	TRBJ1-2	TRBV29-1	CSVDGDGRTYGYTF	TGCAGCGTTGATGGGGACGGAAGAACCTATGGCTACACCTTC
.	16	many	TRBJ2-3	TRBV7-2	CASSLLALPSTDTQYF	TGTGCCAGCAGCTTATTAGCCCTCCCTAGCACAGATACGCAGTATTTT
TRBD2	18	many	TRBJ2-5	TRBV30	CAWGRGTSGSTRQETQYF	TGTGCCTGGGGTCGCGGGACTAGCGGGAGTACTCGACAAGAGACCCAGTACTTC
TRBD1	18	many	TRBJ2-7	TRBV11-2	CASSPIDRGRRIIYEQYF	TGTGCCAGCAGCCCTATAGACAGGGGGCGGCGTATAATCTACGAGCAGTACTTC
.	16	many	TRBJ1-1	TRBV5-5	CASSLGSQRGGTEAFF	TGTGCCAGCAGCTTGGGGAGTCAAAGGGGGGGCACTGAAGCTTTCTTT
TRBD1	14	many	TRBJ1-5	TRBV19	CASSWTGGRQPQHF	TGTGCCAGTAGCTGGACAGGGGGGCGTCAGCCCCAGCATTTT
TRBD1	15	many	TRBJ1-4	TRBV12-3/TRBV12-4	CASSWGTGQSEKLFF	TGTGCCAGCAGTTGGGGGACAGGGCAGAGCGAAAAACTGTTTTTT
.	14	many	TRBJ2-3	TRBV5-1	CASSLEQHTNTQYF	TGCGCCAGCAGCTTGGAACAGCACACAAATACGCAGTATTTT
TRBD2	14	many	TRBJ2-1	TRBV12-3/TRBV12-4	CASSLGTSVNEQFF	TGTGCCAGCAGTTTGGGGACTAGTGTCAATGAGCAGTTCTTC
.	12	few	TRBJ2-3	TRBV15	CATRRVGDTQYF	TGTGCCACCCGCAGGGTTGGCGATACGCAGTATTTT
.	13	many	TRBJ1-2	TRBV6-1	CASSSGRIYGYTF	TGTGCCAGCAGTTCGGGCAGGATATATGGCTACACCTTC
.	17	few	TRBJ2-6	TRBV15	CATSRDLRGGGANVLTF	TGTGCCACCAGCAGAGATTTAAGGGGGGGGGGGGCCAACGTCCTGACTTTC
TRBD2	19	.	TRBJ2-2	TRBV6-1	CASSYIPERLAVPTGELFF	TGTGCCAGCAGTTATATTCCGGAGAGGCTAGCGGTTCCCACCGGGGAGCTGTTTTTT
.	18	.	TRBJ1-5	TRBV6-1	CASSERIRGHYSNQPQHF	TGTGCCAGCAGTGAACGGATAAGAGGACACTATAGCAATCAGCCCCAGCATTTT
TRBD1	13	.	TRBJ2-5	TRBV3-1	CASRTGGRETQYF	TGTGCCAGCAGGACAGGGGGACGGGAGACCCAGTACTTC
.	16	.	TRBJ1-2	TRBV20-1	CSVGGWGAAGGYGYTF	TGCAGTGTCGGGGGCTGGGGTGCGGCTGGTGGTTATGGCTACACCTTC